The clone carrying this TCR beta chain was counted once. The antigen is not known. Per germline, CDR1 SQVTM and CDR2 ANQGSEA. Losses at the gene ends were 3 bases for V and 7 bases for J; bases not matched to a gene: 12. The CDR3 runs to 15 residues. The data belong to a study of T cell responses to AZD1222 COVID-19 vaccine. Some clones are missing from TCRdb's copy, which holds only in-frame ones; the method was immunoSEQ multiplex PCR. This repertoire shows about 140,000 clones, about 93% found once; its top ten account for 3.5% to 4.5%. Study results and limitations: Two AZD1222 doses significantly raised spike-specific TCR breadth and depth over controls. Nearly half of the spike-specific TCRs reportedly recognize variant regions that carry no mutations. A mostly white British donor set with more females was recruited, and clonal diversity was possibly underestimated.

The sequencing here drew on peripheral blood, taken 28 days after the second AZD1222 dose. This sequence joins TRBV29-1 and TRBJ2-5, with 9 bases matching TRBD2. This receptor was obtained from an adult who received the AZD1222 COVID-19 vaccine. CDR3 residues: CSVDGLAGTGGTQYF. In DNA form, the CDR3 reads TGCAGCGTTGACGGGCTAGCGGGAACTGGGGGGACCCAGTACTTC.